One T cell receptor beta chain is described in this entry. The antigen remains undetermined. CDR1 and CDR2 (germline): MNHEY, SMNVEV (reference sequence). The V end lost 3 bases, the J end lost 6 bases, and 9 bases lay between the germline ends. The CDR3 length is 13 residues. Sequencing of the DNA from cultured CD4+ T cells was carried out with the Oncomine TCR Beta short-read assay. Investigators isolated genomic DNA from cultured CD4+ T cells. In TCRdb, the PCR reads were re-called with MiXCR into one record per CDR3 protein. The sample lists around 20,000 distinct CDR3 sequences; around 43% were seen once. This specimen comes from a study of vaccination and CD4 T cells after COVID-19. Study findings and constraints: Convalescent participants were relatively few, and none had early post-infection timepoints studied. From a median of about 20 to 40, SARS-CoV-2-reactive clonotypes increased, though not significantly.

Time point meaning: late sampling 161 to 241 days after vaccination in three convalescent patients. Indicated treatment: approximately nine-day PBMC culture with coronavirus spike peptide pools or control peptides (ViraFEST assay). Via ViraFEST, peptide pools expanded antigen-specific T cells before TCR sequencing. The TCR was taken from a human donor who had recovered from COVID-19. The sequences come from CD4+ T cells from blood, cultured in vitro, collected about 7 months after SARS-CoV-2 vaccination. The chain couples TRBV27 to TRBJ2-4; D not resolved. CDR3 bases: TGTGCCAGCAGTTTGGAACTGGGAAACATTCAGTACTTC. Encoded protein: CASSLELGNIQYF.